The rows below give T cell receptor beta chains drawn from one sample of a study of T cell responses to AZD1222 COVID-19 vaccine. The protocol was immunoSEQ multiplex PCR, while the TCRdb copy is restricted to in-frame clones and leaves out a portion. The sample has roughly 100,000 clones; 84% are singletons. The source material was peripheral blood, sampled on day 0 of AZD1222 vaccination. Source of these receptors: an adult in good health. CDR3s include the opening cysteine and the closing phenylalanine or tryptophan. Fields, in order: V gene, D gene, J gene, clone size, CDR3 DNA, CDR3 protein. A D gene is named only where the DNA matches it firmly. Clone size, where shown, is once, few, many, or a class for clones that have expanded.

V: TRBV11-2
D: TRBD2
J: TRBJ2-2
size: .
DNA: TGTGCCAGCAGCTTCCAGCGGGGAAACGGGGAGCTGTTTTTT
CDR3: CASSFQRGNGELFF

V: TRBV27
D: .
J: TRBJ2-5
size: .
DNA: TGTGCCAGCAGTATCCGGGGCCAAGAGACCCAGTACTTC
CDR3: CASSIRGQETQYF

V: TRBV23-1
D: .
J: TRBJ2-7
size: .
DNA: TGCGCCAGCAGTCCACAACAGGAGGGGCCGCTCGAGCAGTACTTC
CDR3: CASSPQQEGPLEQYF

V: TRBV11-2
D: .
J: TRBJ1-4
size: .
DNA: TGTGCCAGCAGCCCTAAAGACAGGTCTAATGAAAAACTGTTTTTT
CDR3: CASSPKDRSNEKLFF

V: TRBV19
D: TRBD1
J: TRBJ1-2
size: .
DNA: TGTGCCAGTAGTATAGGAGCAGGGGGCTTCTATGGCTACACCTTC
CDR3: CASSIGAGGFYGYTF

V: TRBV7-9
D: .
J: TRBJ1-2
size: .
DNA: TGTGCCAGCAGCTTAGCAGAGAATGGCTATGGCTACACCTTC
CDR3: CASSLAENGYGYTF

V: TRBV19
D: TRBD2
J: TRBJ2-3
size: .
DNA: TGTGCCAGTAGTCCGGGTGGGACTAGCGGGAGATCGGTAGGCACAGATACGCAGTATTTT
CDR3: CASSPGGTSGRSVGTDTQYF

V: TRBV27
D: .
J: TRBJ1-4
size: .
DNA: TGTGCCAGCAGTCCCCCGGGCTGGGAAAAACTGTTTTTT
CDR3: CASSPPGWEKLFF

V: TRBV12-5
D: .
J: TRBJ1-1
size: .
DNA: TGTGCTAGTGGTTTGAGCACCGGGACATTCCCGTTTGAAGCTTTCTTT
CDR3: CASGLSTGTFPFEAFF

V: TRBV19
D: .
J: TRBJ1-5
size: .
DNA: TGTGCCAGTAGTATTGGCGAGAACGGTCCCTACAATCAGCCCCAGCATTTT
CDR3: CASSIGENGPYNQPQHF

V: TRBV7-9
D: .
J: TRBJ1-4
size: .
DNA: TGTGCCAGCCGAGGCCTGACCAATGAAAAACTGTTTTTT
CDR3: CASRGLTNEKLFF

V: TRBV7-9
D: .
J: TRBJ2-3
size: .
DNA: TGTGCCAGCAGCTTGGCCGATACGCAGTATTTT
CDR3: CASSLADTQYF

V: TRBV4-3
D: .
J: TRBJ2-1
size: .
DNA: TGCGCCAGCAGCCAAGATTTGAGGAGCTCCTACAATGAGCAGTTCTTC
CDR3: CASSQDLRSSYNEQFF

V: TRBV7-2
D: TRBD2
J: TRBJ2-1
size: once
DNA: TGTGCCAGCAGCCCACCGGGTAGCGGGGCATACAATGAGCAGTTCTTC
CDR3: CASSPPGSGAYNEQFF

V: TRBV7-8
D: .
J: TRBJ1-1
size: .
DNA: TGTGCCAGCAGCCCGCGTAGCCCCCGGGACATAGGAATGAACACTGAAGCTTTCTTT
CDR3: CASSPRSPRDIGMNTEAFF

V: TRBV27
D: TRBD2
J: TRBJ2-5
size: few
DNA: TGTGCCAGCAGTTTACTCATTGGCGGGGGGGAGACCCAGTACTTC
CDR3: CASSLLIGGGETQYF

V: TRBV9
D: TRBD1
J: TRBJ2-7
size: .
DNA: TGTGCCAGCAGCGCCTCGGCGACAGGGGACCGTATTGGGTACGAGCAGTACTTC
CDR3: CASSASATGDRIGYEQYF

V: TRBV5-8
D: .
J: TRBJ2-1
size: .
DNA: TGTGCCAGCAGCTTGTCCGGTGAGCAGTTCTTC
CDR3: CASSLSGEQFF

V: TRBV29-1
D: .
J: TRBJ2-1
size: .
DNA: TGCAGCGTTGATCTTCAGGAGGGGAATCTAAGATACAATGAGCAGTTCTTC
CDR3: CSVDLQEGNLRYNEQFF

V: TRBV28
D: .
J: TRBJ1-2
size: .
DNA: TGTGCCAGCAGTCCCAACATTGGGAACTATGGCTACACCTTC
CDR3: CASSPNIGNYGYTF

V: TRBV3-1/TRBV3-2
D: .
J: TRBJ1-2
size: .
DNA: TGTGCCAGCAGCCCGGGACGACCCTATGGCTACACCTTC
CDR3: CASSPGRPYGYTF

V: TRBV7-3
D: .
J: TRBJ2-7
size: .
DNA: TGTGCCAGCAGCTTAAACGGCGGGGCCGGAAAGCAGTACTTC
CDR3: CASSLNGGAGKQYF

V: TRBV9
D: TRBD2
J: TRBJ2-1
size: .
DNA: TGTGCCAGCAGCGTGTCTAGCGGGGGGTGGAATGAGCAGTTCTTC
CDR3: CASSVSSGGWNEQFF

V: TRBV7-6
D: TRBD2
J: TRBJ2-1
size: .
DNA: TGTGCCAGCAGCCGGAACCCGGGACTAGCGGGGGGGAGCTCCTACAATGAGCAGTTCTTC
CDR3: CASSRNPGLAGGSSYNEQFF

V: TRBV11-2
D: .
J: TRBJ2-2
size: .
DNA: TGTGCCAGCAGAGCTCTGCGGGATGCCGGGGAGCTGTTTTTT
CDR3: CASRALRDAGELFF

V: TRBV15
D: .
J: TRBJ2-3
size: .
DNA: TGTGCCACCAGCAGAGTCGGCCAAACAACAGATACGCAGTATTTT
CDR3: CATSRVGQTTDTQYF

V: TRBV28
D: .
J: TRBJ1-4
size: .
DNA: TGTGCCAGCAGTTCCACCGGGACTAATGAAAAACTGTTTTTT
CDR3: CASSSTGTNEKLFF

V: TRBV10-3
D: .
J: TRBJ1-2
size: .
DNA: TGTGCCATCAGCGGGGACTCCTCGAAAGGCTACACCTTC
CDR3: CAISGDSSKGYTF

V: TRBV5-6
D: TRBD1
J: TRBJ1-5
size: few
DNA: TGTGCCAGCAACAAGCGGGGACAGGGCTACAATCAGCCCCAGCATTTT
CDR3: CASNKRGQGYNQPQHF

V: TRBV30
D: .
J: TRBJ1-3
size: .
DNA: TGTGGGTCAGGGGCTGGAAACACCATATATTTT
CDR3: CGSGAGNTIYF

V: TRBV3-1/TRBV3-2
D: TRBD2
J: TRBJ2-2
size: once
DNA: TGTGCCAGCAGCCAAGATCCTGGAGCGGGAAGGAACACCGGGGAGCTGTTTTTT
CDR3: CASSQDPGAGRNTGELFF

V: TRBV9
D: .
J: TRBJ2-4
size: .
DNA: TGTGCCAGCAGCGTAGGGACAGCCGAAAACATTCAGTACTTC
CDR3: CASSVGTAENIQYF

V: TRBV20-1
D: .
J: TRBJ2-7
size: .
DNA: TGCAGTGCTAGTCGGCAGGGCCTTCGCGAGCAGTACTTC
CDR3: CSASRQGLREQYF

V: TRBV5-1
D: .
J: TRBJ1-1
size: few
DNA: TGCGCCAGCTCCAGTGGACACCAGAACACTGAAGCTTTCTTT
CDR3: CASSSGHQNTEAFF

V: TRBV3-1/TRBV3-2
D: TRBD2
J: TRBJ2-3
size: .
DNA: TGTGCCAGCAGCCAGGGATGGCTAGGACTAGCGGGGGGGGCGGATACGCAGTATTTT
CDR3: CASSQGWLGLAGGADTQYF

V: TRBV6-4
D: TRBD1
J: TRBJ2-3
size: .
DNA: TGTGCCAGCGGGTTGACAGGGGGCGAGGCAGATACGCAGTATTTT
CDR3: CASGLTGGEADTQYF

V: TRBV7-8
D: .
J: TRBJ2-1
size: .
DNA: TGTGCCAGCAGCTTCACGGAGGGTCGGAATGAGCAGTTCTTC
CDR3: CASSFTEGRNEQFF

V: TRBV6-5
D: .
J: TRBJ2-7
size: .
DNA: TGTGCCAGCAGTTATCGTGCGGGGACCGGGTACGAGCAGTACTTC
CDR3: CASSYRAGTGYEQYF

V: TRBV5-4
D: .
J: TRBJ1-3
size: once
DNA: TGTGCCAGCAGCTTAGGATCTGGAAACACCATATATTTT
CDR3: CASSLGSGNTIYF

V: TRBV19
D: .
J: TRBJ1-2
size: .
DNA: TGTGCCAGTAGTAGTCGGGTCCTCAACTATGGCTACACCTTC
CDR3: CASSSRVLNYGYTF

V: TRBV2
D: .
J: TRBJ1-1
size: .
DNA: TGTGCCAGCATCCCCCAGTCCCTGATTAACACTGAAGCTTTCTTT
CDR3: CASIPQSLINTEAFF

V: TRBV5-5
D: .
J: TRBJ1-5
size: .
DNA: TGTGCCAGCAGCTACCTCGGATCCCCCGACCAGCCCCAGCATTTT
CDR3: CASSYLGSPDQPQHF

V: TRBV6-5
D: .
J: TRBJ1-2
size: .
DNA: TGTGCCAGCAGTTACTCGCAACCGGGACGAGGCTATGGCTACACCTTC
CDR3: CASSYSQPGRGYGYTF

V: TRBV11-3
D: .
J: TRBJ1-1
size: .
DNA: TGTGCCAGCAGCTTGGGGCAAGGGTGGGACACTGAAGCTTTCTTT
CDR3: CASSLGQGWDTEAFF

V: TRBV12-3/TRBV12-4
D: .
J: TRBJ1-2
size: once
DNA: TGTGCCAGCAGTTTCGCAGGACAGGGCTACACCTTC
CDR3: CASSFAGQGYTF

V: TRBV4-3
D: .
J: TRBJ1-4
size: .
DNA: TGCGCCAGCAGCCCGGGAGACAGGTACAATGAAAAACTGTTTTTT
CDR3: CASSPGDRYNEKLFF

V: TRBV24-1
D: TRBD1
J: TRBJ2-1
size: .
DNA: TGTGCCACCAGTGGTCAACAGGGGCCACATGGGTCGGATGAGCAGTTCTTC
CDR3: CATSGQQGPHGSDEQFF

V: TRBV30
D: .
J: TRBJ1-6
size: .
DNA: TGTGCCTGGCAACCGGGACGAAGTAATTCACCCCTCCACTTT
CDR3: CAWQPGRSNSPLHF

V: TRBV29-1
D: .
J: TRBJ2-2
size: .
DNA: TGCAGCGTTGGATGGAGCGGGGAGCTGTTTTTT
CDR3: CSVGWSGELFF

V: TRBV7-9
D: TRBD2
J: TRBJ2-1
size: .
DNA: TGTGCCAGCAGCTTAGGTTCTACGAGCGGGATGTACAATGAGCAGTTCTTC
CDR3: CASSLGSTSGMYNEQFF